Listed below are T cell receptor beta chains from one sample, sequenced in a study of blood T cell repertoires in COVID-19. Data came from immunoSEQ multiplex PCR; TCRdb stores just in-frame clones and leaves some out. The sample has 120,000 or so clones, approximately 79% seen once. The material sequenced was peripheral blood. These receptors were taken from an elderly woman with active or convalescent COVID-19. The CDR3 runs from the conserved cysteine through the conserved F or W. The order of the fields is clone size, D gene, V gene, J gene, CDR3 protein, CDR3 DNA. The D gene is left open where the match is weak. Size is omitted from some rows. Given values are once, few, many or a class for expanded clones.

-	-	TRBV5-1	TRBJ1-2	CASSLGQPGFDGYTF	TGCGCCAGCAGCTTGGGACAGCCAGGGTTCGATGGCTACACCTTC
few	-	TRBV3-1/TRBV3-2	TRBJ1-3	CASSLTQGYPGNTIYF	TGTGCCAGCAGCCTAACTCAGGGGTATCCTGGAAACACCATATATTTT
-	-	TRBV11-2	TRBJ2-7	CASSPRLGLPYEQYF	TGTGCCAGCAGCCCACGGTTGGGACTGCCGTACGAGCAGTACTTC
few	TRBD1	TRBV19	TRBJ1-5	CASTPDRAQAQPQHF	TGTGCCAGTACCCCGGACAGGGCTCAAGCTCAGCCCCAGCATTTT
-	-	TRBV7-2	TRBJ1-1	CASSSPGGREAFF	TGTGCCAGCAGCTCCCCCGGCGGAAGGGAAGCTTTCTTT
-	TRBD2	TRBV9	TRBJ2-1	CASSVRLAGDNEQFF	TGTGCCAGCAGCGTGAGACTAGCGGGGGACAATGAGCAGTTCTTC
-	TRBD1	TRBV28	TRBJ1-1	CASSSGTVGGMNTEAFF	TGTGCCAGCAGCTCCGGGACAGTTGGGGGGATGAACACTGAAGCTTTCTTT
-	-	TRBV5-5	TRBJ2-3	CASSFGRTSTDTQYF	TGTGCCAGCAGCTTTGGACGGACTAGCACAGATACGCAGTATTTT
-	TRBD1	TRBV28	TRBJ1-5	CASSSAELQGWQPQHF	TGTGCCAGCAGTTCGGCCGAATTACAGGGGTGGCAGCCCCAGCATTTT
-	-	TRBV20-1	TRBJ2-5	CSASLEGSQYF	TGCAGTGCTAGTCTGGAGGGTAGCCAGTACTTC
-	TRBD1	TRBV14	TRBJ1-1	CASSLGQGAIYTEAFF	TGTGCCAGCAGCCTGGGACAGGGGGCAATATACACTGAAGCTTTCTTT
-	TRBD1	TRBV7-6	TRBJ2-2	CASSLRDSHTGELFF	TGTGCCAGCAGCTTAAGGGACAGTCACACCGGGGAGCTGTTTTTT
-	-	TRBV9	TRBJ1-5	CASNAGNSNQPQHF	TGTGCCAGCAACGCCGGGAATAGCAATCAGCCCCAGCATTTT
-	-	TRBV18	TRBJ1-3	CASSSDRGNTIYF	TGTGCCAGCTCGTCGGACAGAGGAAACACCATATATTTT
-	-	TRBV19	TRBJ1-5	CASRREYSNQPQHF	TGTGCCAGTCGAAGGGAGTATAGCAATCAGCCCCAGCATTTT
once	-	TRBV5-5	TRBJ1-2	CASSFPGGVSGYTF	TGTGCCAGCAGTTTTCCCGGGGGGGTAAGCGGCTACACCTTC
-	-	TRBV11-3	TRBJ2-2	CASSRSNTGELFF	TGTGCCAGCAGCCGCAGTAACACCGGGGAGCTGTTTTTT
-	-	TRBV29-1	TRBJ2-7	CSVVGSGGNSYEQYF	TGCAGCGTTGTAGGTAGCGGCGGGAACTCCTACGAGCAGTACTTC
once	TRBD1	TRBV7-2	TRBJ2-3	CASSDRGKADTQYF	TGTGCCAGCAGCGACAGGGGGAAGGCAGATACGCAGTATTTT
-	TRBD1	TRBV7-9	TRBJ1-1	CASSSQGGVEAFF	TGTGCCAGCAGCTCACAGGGGGGAGTTGAAGCTTTCTTT
-	TRBD2	TRBV5-6	TRBJ2-7	CASSTGTSFLEQYF	TGTGCCAGCAGTACCGGGACTAGCTTCCTGGAGCAGTACTTC
-	-	TRBV6-2/TRBV6-3	TRBJ1-2	CASSYADSYGYTF	TGTGCCAGCAGTTACGCTGACAGCTATGGCTACACCTTC
-	-	TRBV11-1	TRBJ2-3	CASSGGGIGTDTQYF	TGTGCCAGCAGCGGCGGTGGTATAGGCACAGATACGCAGTATTTT
-	TRBD1	TRBV15	TRBJ2-4	CATSRETGDGIQYF	TGTGCCACCAGCAGAGAGACAGGGGATGGCATTCAGTACTTC
-	TRBD2	TRBV7-9	TRBJ2-3	CASSSEGGASGRASDTQYF	TGTGCCAGCAGCTCCGAGGGGGGGGCTAGCGGGAGGGCATCGGATACGCAGTATTTT
-	TRBD2	TRBV5-1	TRBJ2-5	CASSPHGLAGGGETQYF	TGCGCCAGCAGCCCCCACGGACTAGCGGGGGGGGGAGAGACCCAGTACTTC
-	TRBD2	TRBV4-2	TRBJ2-5	CASSLGLAGAQETQYF	TGTGCCAGCAGCCTTGGACTAGCGGGAGCCCAAGAGACCCAGTACTTC
-	-	TRBV7-2	TRBJ1-4	CASSTYRANEKLFF	TGTGCCAGCAGCACCTACAGGGCCAATGAAAAACTGTTTTTT
-	-	TRBV11-2	TRBJ2-7	CASSLGHAEATLYEQYF	TGTGCCAGCAGCTTAGGGCATGCGGAGGCGACCTTATACGAGCAGTACTTC
-	-	TRBV5-1	TRBJ1-1	CASSSDSMNTEAFF	TGCGCCAGCAGCTCGGACAGTATGAACACTGAAGCTTTCTTT
-	-	TRBV15	TRBJ1-2	CATSLSSASYGYTF	TGTGCCACCAGCCTATCGAGCGCCTCGTATGGCTACACCTTC
once	-	TRBV3-1/TRBV3-2	TRBJ2-5	CASSQLLTAWETQYF	TGTGCCAGCAGCCAATTGTTGACAGCTTGGGAGACCCAGTACTTC
-	TRBD2	TRBV7-9	TRBJ2-1	CASSQRGLAGGGNEQFF	TGTGCCAGCAGCCAGCGCGGACTAGCGGGAGGAGGGAATGAGCAGTTCTTC
-	-	TRBV10-1	TRBJ2-7	CASREDRYEQYF	TGCGCCAGCAGAGAAGACAGGTACGAGCAGTACTTC
-	-	TRBV7-6	TRBJ2-1	CASSLAEGEPNNEQFF	TGTGCCAGCAGCTTAGCGGAAGGGGAACCCAACAATGAGCAGTTCTTC
-	-	TRBV7-9	TRBJ1-4	CASSRGDVNEKLFF	TGTGCCAGCAGCCGGGGGGATGTTAATGAAAAACTGTTTTTT
-	TRBD1	TRBV5-1	TRBJ2-7	CASSLTLTGGIYEQYF	TGCGCCAGCAGCTTGACGCTGACAGGGGGCATCTACGAGCAGTACTTC
once	-	TRBV6-1	TRBJ2-1	CASSEAHRYYNEQFF	TGTGCCAGCAGTGAAGCGCACCGCTACTACAATGAGCAGTTCTTC
-	TRBD1	TRBV6-5	TRBJ2-2	CASKQGATTGELFF	TGTGCCAGCAAACAGGGGGCGACCACCGGGGAGCTGTTTTTT
-	TRBD2	TRBV2	TRBJ2-7	CASSLLAGGAYEQYF	TGTGCCAGCAGCCTACTAGCGGGAGGAGCGTACGAGCAGTACTTC
-	-	TRBV3-1/TRBV3-2	TRBJ2-2	CASSRSWNTGELFF	TGTGCCAGCAGCCGGAGTTGGAACACCGGGGAGCTGTTTTTT
-	-	TRBV19	TRBJ2-7	CASSMIGQPRGEQYF	TGTGCCAGTAGTATGATAGGGCAACCGCGGGGCGAGCAGTACTTC
-	-	TRBV28	TRBJ2-7	CASSLWRTRFSYEQYF	TGTGCCAGCAGTTTATGGCGGACTCGCTTCTCCTACGAGCAGTACTTC
once	TRBD2	TRBV2	TRBJ2-5	CASSGLAGVQETQYF	TGTGCCAGCAGTGGCCTAGCGGGAGTACAAGAGACCCAGTACTTC
-	-	TRBV5-6	TRBJ1-1	CASSLVSGTMNTEAFF	TGTGCCAGCAGCTTGGTCTCGGGAACCATGAACACTGAAGCTTTCTTT
-	-	TRBV28	TRBJ2-4	CASSSPQRSLAKNIQYF	TGTGCCAGCAGTTCCCCCCAGCGGAGCCTAGCCAAAAACATTCAGTACTTC
-	-	TRBV5-4	TRBJ2-2	CASSPERTTGELFF	TGTGCCAGCAGCCCGGAGAGGACAACCGGGGAGCTGTTTTTT
few	-	TRBV2	TRBJ1-6	CASSPGRGRHSPLHF	TGTGCCAGCAGCCCCGGGAGGGGGAGGCATTCACCCCTCCACTTT
-	TRBD2	TRBV6-1	TRBJ2-1	CASSEWASGVPIYNEQFF	TGTGCCAGCAGTGAATGGGCTAGCGGGGTTCCCATTTACAATGAGCAGTTCTTC
-	TRBD2	TRBV10-3	TRBJ2-1	CAIRGLADYNEQFF	TGTGCCATCAGGGGACTAGCGGACTACAATGAGCAGTTCTTC
-	-	TRBV5-5	TRBJ1-1	CASSLETATNTEAFF	TGTGCCAGCAGCTTGGAAACAGCCACGAACACTGAAGCTTTCTTT
-	TRBD2	TRBV7-8	TRBJ2-3	CASSPTSGIGTDTQYF	TGTGCCAGCAGCCCGACTAGCGGGATTGGCACAGATACGCAGTATTTT
-	-	TRBV12-3/TRBV12-4	TRBJ2-5	CASSQRAQETQYF	TGTGCCAGCAGTCAGCGGGCTCAAGAGACCCAGTACTTC
-	-	TRBV7-3	TRBJ1-6	CASSLRSSYNSPLHF	TGTGCCAGCAGCTTAAGGAGCTCCTATAATTCACCCCTCCACTTT
-	-	TRBV20-1	TRBJ2-5	CSASLETQYF	TGCAGTGCTAGCCTCGAGACCCAGTACTTC
many	-	TRBV19	TRBJ2-5	CASSPVSWETQYF	TGTGCCAGTAGTCCGGTGTCTTGGGAGACCCAGTACTTC
-	-	TRBV7-8	TRBJ1-4	CASSQRWASNEKLFF	TGTGCCAGCAGCCAGCGGTGGGCCTCTAATGAAAAACTGTTTTTT
-	-	TRBV2	TRBJ1-2	CASSLQGNSGYTF	TGTGCCAGCAGTTTGCAGGGGAATAGTGGCTACACCTTC